Following are 25 T cell receptor beta chains from one sample sequenced in a study of T cell responses to AZD1222 COVID-19 vaccine. Measured with immunoSEQ multiplex PCR; TCRdb has only the in-frame clones, and not every one. The profile covers under 200,000 clones, with roughly 90% appearing a single time and around 4.5% taken by the ten largest. The sample was peripheral blood, taken 28 days after the second AZD1222 dose. Receptors originate from an adult who received the AZD1222 COVID-19 vaccine.

The CDR3 coding sequence is TGTGCCAGCACCGGATTTAATATCTATGGCTACACCTTC. Its translation is CASTGFNIYGYTF. The genes are TRBV25-1 and TRBJ1-2; D remains ambiguous. Germline V gene data show CDR1 as MGHDK and CDR2 as SYGVNS. V gave up 7 bases and J gave up 4 bases, with 13 bases separating them. The CDR3 contains 13 residues.

This clone was detected only once. The V gene is TRBV18, the J gene TRBJ1-4, with TRBD1 matching 7 bases. Unmatched junction bases numbered 13, after V lost 5 bases and J lost 7 bases. The CDR3 spans 16 residues. Germline V CDR1 and CDR2: KGHSH, LQKENI. CDR3 residues: CASSTRQGISGEKLFF. CDR3 coding DNA: TGTGCCAGCTCAACACGACAGGGAATTTCCGGTGAAAAACTGTTTTTT. Full variable domain (remainder filled in from reference TRBV18 and TRBJ1-4): NAGVMQNPRHLVRRRGQEARLRCSPMKGHSHVYWYRQLPEEGLKFMVYLQKENIIDESGMPKERFSAEFPKEGPSILRIQQVVRGDSAAYFCASSTRQGISGEKLFFGSGTQLSVL.

As for this clone: In the same sample, other DNA sequences code for this CDR3. The chain joins TRBV6-5 to TRBJ2-7; 9 bases fit TRBD2. Trimming cost V 0 bases and J 1 base; bases outside gene matches: 1. This CDR3 has 15 residues. CDR1 is MNHEY and CDR2 is SVGAGI in the germline V gene. In DNA, the CDR3 is TGTGCCAGCAGTTACTCTAGCGGGGGATCCTACGAGCAGTACTTC. It specifies CASSYSSGGSYEQYF.

This chain connects TRBV7-2 to TRBJ2-2; D is ambiguous. From germline, CDR1 is SGHTA and CDR2 FQGNSA. This CDR3 contains 15 residues. Between the trimmed V and J ends, which lost 1 base and 4 bases, there was a span of 10 bases. The CDR3 DNA follows: TGTGCCAGCAGCTTAGGCTCGTACATCACCGGGGAGCTGTTTTTT. This sequence encodes CASSLGSYITGELFF.

The chain has TRBV25-1 and TRBJ2-7, with TRBD1 matching over 9 bases. This CDR3 has 16 amino acids. V was pared by 3 bases and J by 5 bases, with 11 bases of the junction left unmatched. Germline values: CDR1 MGHDK, CDR2 SYGVNS. The CDR3 nucleotides read TGTGCCAGCAGTGAGGAGTCAGAGACAGGGGGGGACGAGCAGTACTTC. Protein: CASSEESETGGDEQYF.

The chain has TRBV7-2 and TRBJ2-3, with D perhaps TRBD1 (5 bases). The V gene lost 5 bases and the J gene lost 4 bases, with 19 bases spanning the gap. This CDR3 spans 16 amino acids. The V gene's germline CDR1 is SGHTA and CDR2 FQGNSA. The CDR3 DNA sequence: TGTGCCAGCAGCCCGTGGGTGGGGCCCCTCGCAGATACGCAGTATTTT. Translated, it gives CASSPWVGPLADTQYF.

The chain joins TRBV14 to TRBJ1-2, with D hard to call. Germline lookup yields CDR1 SGHDN and CDR2 FVKESK. Deletions cut 2 bases from V and 8 bases from J, with 21 bases between. This CDR3 has 16 residues. The CDR3 protein is CASSQSANTWGEGYTF. The CDR3 region has the DNA TGTGCCAGCAGCCAATCTGCGAACACCTGGGGTGAAGGCTACACCTTC.

This chain uses TRBV10-1 with TRBJ1-2, with D unclear. Germline CDR1 is WNHNN and CDR2 is SYGVQD (reference sequence). Between the trimmed V and J ends, which lost 5 bases and 5 bases, there was a span of 12 bases. This CDR3 has 13 residues. CDR3 nucleotides: TGCGCCAGCAGTTCCGAGAGGCTTTATGGCTACACCTTC. Protein: CASSSERLYGYTF.

This chain links TRBV30 with TRBJ1-1; D is unclear. Between the trimmed V and J ends, which lost 1 base and 6 bases, there was a span of 9 bases. CDR1 is GTSNPN, CDR2 SVGIG, per germline (reference sequence). CDR3 length: 12 residues. The CDR3 DNA reads TGTGCCTGGAGTGCCCGTAGAGCTGAAGCTTTCTTT. This gives the protein CAWSARRAEAFF.

This sequence joins TRBV27 and TRBJ1-2, with 9 nucleotides matching TRBD1. CDR1 and CDR2 from the germline V gene are MNHEY and SMNVEV (reference sequence). J was trimmed by 4 bases and V by 4 bases; bases with no gene match: 7. The CDR3 covers 15 residues. The CDR3: CASSSPGQGSYGYTF. The DNA for the CDR3 is TGTGCCAGCAGTTCCCCGGGACAGGGCTCCTATGGCTACACCTTC.

This chain connects TRBV6-4 to TRBJ2-1, with 9 bases fitting TRBD2. This CDR3 is 16 amino acids long. Losses at the gene ends were 10 bases for V and 4 bases for J; bases not matched to a gene: 14. Germline loops: CDR1 MRHNA, CDR2 SNTAGT. The DNA of the CDR3 is TGTGCCAACCAGAGGGTGATTAGCGGGGGATACAATGAGCAGTTCTTC. It translates to CANQRVISGGYNEQFF.

The chain carries TRBV7-8 and TRBJ1-1, with D tentatively TRBD1 (6 bases). The CDR3 is 14 residues long. The germline gives CDR1 SGHVS, CDR2 FQNEAQ. The V end lost 1 base, the J end lost 3 bases, and 9 bases lay between the germline ends. The CDR3 here is CASSLDRAYTEAFF. The CDR3 DNA follows: TGTGCCAGCAGCTTAGACAGGGCCTACACTGAAGCTTTCTTT.

The chain uses TRBV4-3 and TRBJ1-2, with TRBD1 identical over 10 bases. The V segment lost 1 base and the J segment 4 bases; nucleotides outside the gene matches: 3. Germline values: CDR1 LGHNA, CDR2 YSLEER. The CDR3 extends over 15 amino acids. This CDR3 reads CASSQADRGSYGYTF. The CDR3 DNA follows: TGCGCCAGCAGCCAAGCGGACAGGGGGAGCTATGGCTACACCTTC.

The rearrangement links TRBV6-5 to TRBJ1-6; a weak D match, TRBD1 (5 bases). Trimming removed 8 bases from V and 0 bases from J, with 11 bases in between. The germline V gene encodes CDR1 MNHEY and CDR2 SVGAGI. CDR3 length equals 15 residues. CDR3 coding DNA: TGTGCCAGCGGGCCCGGGGGCTCCTATAATTCACCCCTCCACTTT. As protein: CASGPGGSYNSPLHF.

This chain joins TRBV5-1 and TRBJ2-2; 12 nucleotides line up with TRBD1. This CDR3 has 16 residues. V dropped 4 bases and J dropped 8; count of bases not matched to a gene: 9. Germline CDR1 and CDR2: SGHRS and YFSETQ. CDR3 residues: CASSEAGQGASGELFF. The CDR3 DNA follows: TGCGCCAGCAGCGAGGCGGGACAGGGGGCATCAGGGGAGCTGTTTTTT. Complete variable domain (other parts from reference TRBV5-1 and TRBJ2-2): KAGVTQTPRYLIKTRGQQVTLSCSPISGHRSVSWYQQTPGQGLQFLFEYFSETQRNKGNFPGRFSGRQFSNSRSEMNVSTLELGDSALYLCASSEAGQGASGELFFGEGSRLTVL.

This chain uses TRBV6-2 or TRBV6-3 with TRBJ2-7; the D is unclear. The germline V gene encodes CDR1 MNHEY and CDR2 SVGEGT. Trimming shortened V by 0 bases and J by 3 bases, and 3 bases separated the two germline ends. This CDR3 contains 12 residues. The CDR3 here is CASSYSSYEQYF. The CDR3 nucleotides read TGTGCCAGCAGTTACTCCAGCTACGAGCAGTACTTC.

The chain uses TRBV2 and TRBJ2-1, with D hard to call. V dropped 2 bases and J dropped 8 bases, with 7 bases sitting between them. CDR1 is SNHLY and CDR2 is FYNNEI in the germline V gene. CDR3 length: 12 amino acids. The CDR3 nucleotides read TGTGCCAGCAGTGAATATCGGGATGAGCAGTTCTTC. Translated: CASSEYRDEQFF.

The chain uses TRBV30 and TRBJ2-3, with D uncertain. From germline, CDR1 is GTSNPN and CDR2 SVGIG (reference sequence). The V end was cut by 3 bases, the J end by 4 bases, with 8 bases between. CDR3 length: 12 residues. CDR3 in amino acids: CAWSPKSDTQYF. Here the CDR3 DNA reads TGTGCCTGGAGCCCTAAATCAGATACGCAGTATTTT.

The chain carries TRBV12-3 or TRBV12-4 and TRBJ1-2; TRBD1 aligns across 8 bases. This CDR3 contains 13 residues. V gave up 5 bases and J gave up 5 bases; unmatched junction bases: 4. CDR3 nucleotides: TGTGCCAGCAGTCCGGGACAGGCTTATGGCTACACCTTC. Protein sequence: CASSPGQAYGYTF.

The rearrangement joins TRBV6-6 to TRBJ1-1; weak D call: TRBD1 (5 bases). Trimming pared 6 bases from V and 1 base from J, leaving 9 bases between. The CDR3 covers 13 residues. CDR1 MNHNY and CDR2 SVGAGI come from the germline V gene (reference sequence). Written as DNA, the CDR3 is TGTGCCAGCAGCTATGACAGGAACACTGAAGCTTTCTTT. Protein: CASSYDRNTEAFF.

The chain has TRBV10-2 and TRBJ1-1; D is unclear. CDR3 length: 13 amino acids. CDR1 is WSHSY, CDR2 SAAADI, per germline. V lost 5 bases and J lost 0, with 7 bases in between. As DNA, the CDR3 is TGCGCCAGCAGTTTTTCCATGAACACTGAAGCTTTCTTT. Translation: CASSFSMNTEAFF.

The chain carries TRBV4-2 and TRBJ2-5, with TRBD2 matching over 12 bases. This CDR3 is built from 16 residues. Trimming at V came to 4 bases and at J to 5 bases, leaving 8 bases not matched to a gene. The germline V gene encodes CDR1 LGHNA and CDR2 YNFKEQ. In DNA form, the CDR3 reads TGTGCCAGCAGCCCCTGGACTAGCGGGGTAGCCGAGACCCAGTACTTC. Its translation is CASSPWTSGVAETQYF.

The V call is TRBV14, the J call TRBJ2-1, with D hard to call. Germline lookup yields CDR1 SGHDN and CDR2 FVKESK. With 2 bases removed from V and 7 bases from J, the gap between germline ends came to 15 bases. The CDR3 spans 15 residues. The CDR3 here is CASSQTHRLGNEQFF. In nucleotides, the CDR3 is TGTGCCAGCAGCCAAACTCATCGTTTAGGGAATGAGCAGTTCTTC.

V is TRBV7-8 and J is TRBJ1-1, with TRBD1 identical over 7 bases. From germline, CDR1 is SGHVS and CDR2 FQNEAQ. The length of the CDR3 is 17 residues. V shed 5 bases, J shed 0 bases, and the junction held 12 bases outside the gene matches. CDR3 region: CASSLRQGRHMNTEAFF. DNA for the CDR3: TGTGCCAGCAGCCTCCGACAGGGCCGACACATGAACACTGAAGCTTTCTTT.

The chain is built from TRBV5-1 and TRBJ1-2, with D hard to call. The germline V and J ends were trimmed by 2 bases and 7 bases, with 24 bases remaining between them. The CDR3 runs to 17 residues. The germline V gene has CDR1 SGHRS and CDR2 YFSETQ. CDR3: CASSFDSKTREIGGYTF. The CDR3 DNA reads as TGCGCCAGCAGCTTTGACTCTAAAACTAGGGAGATAGGTGGCTACACCTTC.